Here is one T cell receptor (beta chain) with its context. Its antigen is unknown. Within one base of it there is no much larger clone, and no base qualities were kept. The sample is drawn from a study of immune characterization of retroperitoneal liposarcoma (dated by TCRdb to the late 2010s). The cysteine opens and the phenylalanine closes a CDR3 of 13 amino acids. The retained sequence is limited to the CDR3, 39 bases, with the frame set at the first base. V was cut back by 3 bases and J by 6 bases, leaving a gap of 9 bases between them. Libraries were made using PCR. Sequencing relied on a NextSeq 500. The public reads were run again by TCRdb, first through fastp at Q25 and then through MiXCR, and only productive beta chains were kept. Each entry merges the rows of one CDR3 protein and shows their most common DNA and genes. This sample gives 2,900 or so distinct CDR3 sequences in total; around half of them show up just once. Of the sample, roughly 42% is held by the ten largest clones.

The clonotype was recovered from a male donor with retroperitoneal liposarcoma. Recombination linked TRBV12-3 or TRBV12-4 to TRBJ2-1; the D gene is perhaps TRBD2, from 5 matching bases. The sequenced sample consisted of tumor tissue. The sequenced DNA: TGTGCCAGCAGTTTGTCGGGGAGCAATGAGCAGTTCTTC. Translated, this is CASSLSGSNEQFF.